This T cell receptor (beta chain) stems from a study of blood T cell repertoires in COVID-19 (dated by TCRdb to the early 2020s). With regard to the full study: The collaborator samples originated in the United States, Italy and Spain and spanned the acute and convalescent phases of COVID-19. The prospective study material was composed of cDNA or gDNA derived from T cells, B-cell-depleted T cells, or PBMCs. Subjects who had been exposed to COVID-19, were actively infected with it, or had recovered from it provided the deeply sampled blood TCRbeta repertoires that made up the dataset. The repertoires were made available in a free public database intended to serve as a resource for research on the immune response to SARS-CoV-2. The samples were drawn from two sources: the first 160 participants of the ongoing ImmuneRACE study, and 1,200 or so subjects contributed by 6 global collaborators. Nearly every sample came with metadata listing a de-identified subject ID, COVID-19 status, age in years and sex. Where HLA class I and class II types were available, the types were taken from metadata supplied by the sample provider, not from assay-based typing.

Here V drops 6 bases and J drops 5 bases, and the junction holds 5 bases not matched to any gene. From the cysteine up to the phenylalanine, the CDR3 has a length of 13 residues. The kept DNA is CDR3 alone, 39 bases in frame from the first base. Points the paper makes about the study in general: Clinical and demographic metadata were provided uncurated, with the amount varying by source and participant.

Enrolling through a virtual design, the prospective study's participants ranged in age from roughly 18 to 89 years and lived across 20 to 30 United States geographic areas. In the prospective study, cohorts were assigned on the basis of participant-reported clinical history obtained from a screening survey and a study questionnaire. For ImmuneRACE Cohort 3, a participant was defined as recovered based on two consecutive negative NP/OP PCR tests, clearance by a healthcare professional, or resolution of symptoms. Each participant in the prospective study had whole blood, serum and a nasopharyngeal or oropharyngeal swab collected by mobile phlebotomists. Prospective study participants could optionally give additional blood draws and questionnaires over an approximately 2-month period. Before DNA extraction, prospective study blood samples were shipped either frozen or at room temperature. The immunoSEQ Assay, a bias-controlled multiplex PCR, was used to amplify TCRbeta CDR3 regions from genomic DNA. From the authors' description of their analysis: Within the assay, amplification of reference gene primers was used to estimate how many nucleated cells each sample contained. To quantify the absolute abundance of each unique TCRbeta CDR3 rearrangement, sequence reads were collapsed and filtered. For each sample, productive Simpson clonality was calculated as the square root of Simpson's diversity index over productive rearrangements. As stored in TCRdb, this immuneACCESS dataset retains in-frame rearrangements with V and J assigned. A fraction of the clones does not appear; measured against another copy, unresolved V genes explain less than half of the discrepancy, and the remainder lacks a known reason. The V and J calls and clone size were taken over from that table, and D and trimming were inferred from the DNA. The sample data list 300,000 to 350,000 clones, and 80% to 90% of these were observed just once. Less than 5.5% of the sample is held by the ten biggest clonotypes.

As regards this clone: It has no known antigen specificity. No per-base quality is available; no much larger clone lies one base away.

The sequence is built from TRBV23-1 and TRBJ2-5; 8 of the junction bases match TRBD2. TRBV23-1 qualifies as an ORF whose function is uncertain. The receptor comes from a man aged 30 to 45 who had recovered from COVID-19. The sequenced material came from PBMCs or T cells enriched from blood (not recorded which). The bases read TGCGCCAGCAGACAGGGACTAGGGGAGACCCAGTACTTC. This encodes CASRQGLGETQYF.